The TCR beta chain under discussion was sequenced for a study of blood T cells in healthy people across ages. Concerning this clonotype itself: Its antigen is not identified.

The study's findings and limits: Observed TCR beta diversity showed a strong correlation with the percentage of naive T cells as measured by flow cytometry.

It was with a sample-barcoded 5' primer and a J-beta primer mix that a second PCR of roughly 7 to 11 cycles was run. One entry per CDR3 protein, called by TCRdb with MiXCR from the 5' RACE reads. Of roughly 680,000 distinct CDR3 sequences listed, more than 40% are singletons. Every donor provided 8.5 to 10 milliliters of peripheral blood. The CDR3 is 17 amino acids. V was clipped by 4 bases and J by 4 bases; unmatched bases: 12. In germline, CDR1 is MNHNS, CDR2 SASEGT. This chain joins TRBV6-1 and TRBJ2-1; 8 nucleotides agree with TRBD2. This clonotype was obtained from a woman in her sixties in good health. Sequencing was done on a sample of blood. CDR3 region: CASSGVRSGIEYNEQFF. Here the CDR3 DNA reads TGTGCCAGCAGTGGGGTTCGTAGCGGGATTGAGTACAATGAGCAGTTCTTC.